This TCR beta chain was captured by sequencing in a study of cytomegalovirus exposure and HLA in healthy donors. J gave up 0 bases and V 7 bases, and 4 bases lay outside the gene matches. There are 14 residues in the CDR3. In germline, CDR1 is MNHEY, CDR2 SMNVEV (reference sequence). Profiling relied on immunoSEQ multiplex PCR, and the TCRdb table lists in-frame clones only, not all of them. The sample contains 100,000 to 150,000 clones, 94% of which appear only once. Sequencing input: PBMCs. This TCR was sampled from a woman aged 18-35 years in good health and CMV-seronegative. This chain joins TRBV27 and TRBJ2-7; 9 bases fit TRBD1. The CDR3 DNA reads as TGTGCCAGCACCGGGACAGGGACCTCCTACGAGCAGTACTTC. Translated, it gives CASTGTGTSYEQYF.